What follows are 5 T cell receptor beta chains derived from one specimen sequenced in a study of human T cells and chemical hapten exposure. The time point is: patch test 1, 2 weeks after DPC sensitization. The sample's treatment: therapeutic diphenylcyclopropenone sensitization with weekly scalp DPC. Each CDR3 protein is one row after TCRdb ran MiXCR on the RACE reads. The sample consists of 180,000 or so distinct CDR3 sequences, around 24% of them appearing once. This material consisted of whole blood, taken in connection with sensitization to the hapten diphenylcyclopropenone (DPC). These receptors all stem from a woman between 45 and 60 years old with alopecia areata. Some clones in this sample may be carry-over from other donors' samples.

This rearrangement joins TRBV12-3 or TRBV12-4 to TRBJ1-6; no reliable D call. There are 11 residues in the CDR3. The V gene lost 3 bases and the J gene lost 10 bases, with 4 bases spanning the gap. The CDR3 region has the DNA TGTGCCAGCAGTTTTAACTCACCCCTCCACTTT. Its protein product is CASSFNSPLHF.

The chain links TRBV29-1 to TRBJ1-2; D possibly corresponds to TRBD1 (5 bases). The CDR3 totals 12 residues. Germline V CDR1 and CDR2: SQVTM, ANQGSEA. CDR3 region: CLATQGHYGYTF. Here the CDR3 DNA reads TGCCTAGCTACCCAGGGACACTATGGCTACACCTTC.

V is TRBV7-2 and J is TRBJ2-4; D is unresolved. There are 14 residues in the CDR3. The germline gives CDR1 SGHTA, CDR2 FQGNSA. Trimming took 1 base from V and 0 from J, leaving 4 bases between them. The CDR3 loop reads CASSLGLAKNIQYF. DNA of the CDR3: TGTGCCAGCAGCTTAGGACTAGCCAAAAACATTCAGTACTTC.

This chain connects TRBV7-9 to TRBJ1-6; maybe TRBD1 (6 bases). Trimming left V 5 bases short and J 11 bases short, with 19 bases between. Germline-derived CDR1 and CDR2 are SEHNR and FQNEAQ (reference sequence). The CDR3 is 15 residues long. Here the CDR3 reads CASSPWDTGSTPLHF. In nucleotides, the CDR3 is TGTGCCAGCAGCCCTTGGGACACTGGATCGACACCCCTCCACTTT.

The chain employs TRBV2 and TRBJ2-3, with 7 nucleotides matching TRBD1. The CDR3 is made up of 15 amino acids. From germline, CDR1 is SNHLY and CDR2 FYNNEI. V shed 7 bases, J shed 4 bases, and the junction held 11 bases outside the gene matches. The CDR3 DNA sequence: TGTGCCAGCATCCGCGGACAGGTCCCGTCAGATACGCAGTATTTT. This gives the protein CASIRGQVPSDTQYF.